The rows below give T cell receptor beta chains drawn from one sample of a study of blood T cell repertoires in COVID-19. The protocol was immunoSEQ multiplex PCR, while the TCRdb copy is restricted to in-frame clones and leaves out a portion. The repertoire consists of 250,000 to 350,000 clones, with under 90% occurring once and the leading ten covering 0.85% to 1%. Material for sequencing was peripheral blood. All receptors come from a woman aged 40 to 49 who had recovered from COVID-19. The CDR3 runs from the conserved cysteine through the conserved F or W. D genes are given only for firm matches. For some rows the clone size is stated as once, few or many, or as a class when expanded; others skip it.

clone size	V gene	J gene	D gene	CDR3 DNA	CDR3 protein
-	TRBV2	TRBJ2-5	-	TGTGCCAGCAGCGCGACAGTTGTAGGGCAAGAGACCCAGTACTTC	CASSATVVGQETQYF
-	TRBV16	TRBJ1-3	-	TGTGCCAGCAGCCCAGACTCGGGATCTGGAAACACCATATATTTT	CASSPDSGSGNTIYF
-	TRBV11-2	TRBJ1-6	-	TGTGCCAGCAGCTTAAACACCCTTCTTAATTCACCCCTCCACTTT	CASSLNTLLNSPLHF
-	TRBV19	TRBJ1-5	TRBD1	TGTGCCAGTAGTCGGGACAGGAGGGGTGGGGAGCCCCAGCATTTT	CASSRDRRGGEPQHF
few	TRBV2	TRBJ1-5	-	TGTGCCAGCAGTGTAGAACTACTTAGCAATCAGCCCCAGCATTTT	CASSVELLSNQPQHF
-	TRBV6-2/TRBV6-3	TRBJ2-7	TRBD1	TGTGCCAGCAGTTCCGGGACAGTTCCCTACGAGCAGTACTTC	CASSSGTVPYEQYF
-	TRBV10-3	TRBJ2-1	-	TGTGCCATCAGTGAGAAGGGGAGGTCAGGGACGAATGAGCAGTTCTTC	CAISEKGRSGTNEQFF
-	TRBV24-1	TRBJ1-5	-	TGTGCCACCAGTGACCGACAGGCTAATCAGCCCCAGCATTTT	CATSDRQANQPQHF
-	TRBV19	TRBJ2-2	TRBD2	TGTGCCAGTAGTATAAGGCTAGCGGGAGGGCCCGGGGAGCTGTTTTTT	CASSIRLAGGPGELFF
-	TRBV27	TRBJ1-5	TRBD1	TGTGCCAGCAGCACCGGGACAGGGGGCCAACAGCCCCAGCATTTT	CASSTGTGGQQPQHF
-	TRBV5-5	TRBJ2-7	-	TGTGCCAGCAGCTTGGGAGGTGCTGCGATCCGGCAGTACTTC	CASSLGGAAIRQYF
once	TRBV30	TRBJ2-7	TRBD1	TGTGCCGGAAAATCTACAGGGGGTCGAACCTCCTACGAGCAGTACTTC	CAGKSTGGRTSYEQYF
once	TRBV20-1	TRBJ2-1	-	TGCAGTGCTAGAGATCCGGATGAGCAGTTCTTC	CSARDPDEQFF
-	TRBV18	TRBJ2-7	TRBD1	TGTGCCAGCTCGCCCGACAGGGGGGCCTACGAGCAGTACTTC	CASSPDRGAYEQYF
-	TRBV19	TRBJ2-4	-	TGTGCCAGTAGTGGCAGGGCAATAACCAAAAACATTCAGTACTTC	CASSGRAITKNIQYF
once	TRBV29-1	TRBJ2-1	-	TGCAGCGTTGCCCCTTCGGGGGGCGAAAATGAGCAGTTCTTC	CSVAPSGGENEQFF
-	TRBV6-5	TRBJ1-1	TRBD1	TGTGCCAGCAGTTACAACAGGGGATCTGAAGCTTTCTTT	CASSYNRGSEAFF
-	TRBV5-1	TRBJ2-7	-	TGCGCCAGCAGCTTGGGTCAGGGGGGCGACGAGCAGTACTTC	CASSLGQGGDEQYF
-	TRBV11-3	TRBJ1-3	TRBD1	TGTGCCAGCAGCCTACAGGGGACCGAGGGAAACACCATATATTTT	CASSLQGTEGNTIYF
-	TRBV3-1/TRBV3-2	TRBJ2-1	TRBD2	TGTGCCAGCAGCCAAGAGAGGCTAGCGGGACGACTTTGGGACAATGAGCAGTTCTTC	CASSQERLAGRLWDNEQFF
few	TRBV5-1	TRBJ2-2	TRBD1	TGCGCCAGCAGCTTGCTCACAGGGGGATCGAACACCGGGGAGCTGTTTTTT	CASSLLTGGSNTGELFF
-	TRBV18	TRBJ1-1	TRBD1	TGTGCCAGCTCACCTACCGGGACAGGGGTGTCGGACACTGAAGCTTTCTTT	CASSPTGTGVSDTEAFF
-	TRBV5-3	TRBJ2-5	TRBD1	TGTGCCAGAAAGCCGACAGGGACCCAAGAGACCCAGTACTTC	CARKPTGTQETQYF
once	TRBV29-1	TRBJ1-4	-	TGCAGCGCGAGGGGTGACGATGAAAAACTGTTTTTT	CSARGDDEKLFF
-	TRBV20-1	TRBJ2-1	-	TGCAGTGCAAGACTAACCAATGAGCAGTTCTTC	CSARLTNEQFF
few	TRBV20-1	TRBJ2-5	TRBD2	TGCAGTGCTAGTATCAAGCGGGAATTTGAGACCCAGTACTTC	CSASIKREFETQYF
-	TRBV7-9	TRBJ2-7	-	TGTGCCAGACCCAGACCGGGACTTCTCCACGAGCAGTACTTC	CARPRPGLLHEQYF
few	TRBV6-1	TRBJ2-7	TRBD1	TGTGCCAGCAGTGAAGCGTGGCAGGGGGCCTACGAGCAGTACTTC	CASSEAWQGAYEQYF
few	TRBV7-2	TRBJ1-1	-	TGTGCCAGCAGCTTAGCGCGAGACAGCCACACTGCTGCTTTCTTT	CASSLARDSHTAAFF
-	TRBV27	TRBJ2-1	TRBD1	TGTGCCAGCAGTCTCGGGACAGGGATGTACAATGAGCAGTTCTTC	CASSLGTGMYNEQFF
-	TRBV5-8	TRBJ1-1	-	TGTGCCAGCAGCTTAGACTGGAACACTGAAGCTTTCTTT	CASSLDWNTEAFF
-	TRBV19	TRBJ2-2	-	TGTGCCAGTATCGGGCAGGGGGGCGACGGGGAGCTGTTTTTT	CASIGQGGDGELFF
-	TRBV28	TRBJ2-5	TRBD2	TGTGCCAGCAGGCGGACTAGCGGGAGCGGTAGGACGGAAGAGACCCAGTACTTC	CASRRTSGSGRTEETQYF
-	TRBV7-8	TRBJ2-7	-	TGTGCCAGCAGCTTAGCGCTCGGGTACGAGCAGTACTTC	CASSLALGYEQYF
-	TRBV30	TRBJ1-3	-	TGTGCCTGGAGTGCTAAGGGACTCTCAAGCTCTGGAAACACCATATATTTT	CAWSAKGLSSSGNTIYF
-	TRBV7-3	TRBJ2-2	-	TGTGCCAGCAGCTTAGGGACATTGAACACCGGGGAGCTGTTTTTT	CASSLGTLNTGELFF